The 22 T cell receptor beta chains listed next were all sequenced from one sample in a study of beta chain features in type 1 diabetes. The authors reverse transcribed all of the isolated RNA, so sequencing captured expressed TCRB transcripts. The repertoire was sequenced with immunoSEQ multiplex PCR; TCRdb's copy has only in-frame clones and lacks some. This table holds approximately 200,000 clones, about 10% found once. The sample taken for sequencing was naive CD4+ T cells from blood. These receptors were obtained from a woman aged 18-29 years in good health.

The sample holds a few counts of this clone. V gene TRBV15 combines with J gene TRBJ2-3; TRBD2 aligns across 9 bases. Losses at the gene ends were 5 bases for V and 2 bases for J; bases not matched to a gene: 5. The V gene's germline CDR1 is LNHNV and CDR2 YYDKDF (reference sequence). This CDR3 is 15 amino acids long. The CDR3 sequence is CATSAGTSPTDTQYF. The CDR3 DNA sequence: TGTGCCACCAGCGCCGGGACTAGCCCCACAGATACGCAGTATTTT.

This clone was observed at least ten times. The genes are TRBV7-2 and TRBJ2-5, with D possibly TRBD2 on 5 matching bases. The CDR3 runs to 13 residues. Germline CDR1 is SGHTA and CDR2 is FQGNSA. V shed 6 bases and J shed 5 bases, with 13 bases lying between them. The CDR3 DNA follows: TGTGCCAGCAGACTAGTCCAGCAGGAGACCCAGTACTTC. Translation: CASRLVQQETQYF. Full variable domain (rest looked up from reference TRBV7-2 and TRBJ2-5): GAGVSQSPSNKVTEKGKDVELRCDPISGHTALYWYRQSLGQGLEFLIYFQGNSAPDKSGLPSDRFSAERTGGSVSTLTIQRTQQEDSAVYLCASRLVQQETQYFGPGTRLLVL.

This clone was counted only a few times. CDR3 protein: CSAEQGYEQYF. CDR3 nucleotide sequence: TGCAGTGCTGAGCAGGGCTACGAGCAGTACTTC. V usage is TRBV20-1 and J usage is TRBJ2-7; TRBD1 might be the D (5 bases). Germline V gene data show CDR1 as DFQATT and CDR2 as SNEGSKA (reference sequence). With 5 bases removed from V and 3 bases from J, the gap between germline ends came to 8 bases. CDR3 size: 11 residues.

In its sample, this clone was seen a few times. The V gene is TRBV29-1, the J gene TRBJ2-7; 7 bases match TRBD1. The CDR3 contains 12 residues. Per the germline V gene, CDR1 is SQVTM and CDR2 is ANQGSEA. Trimming at V came to 7 bases and at J to 2 bases, leaving 5 bases not matched to a gene. In nucleotides, the CDR3 is TGCAGCGCCCAACAGGGGACCTACGAGCAGTACTTC. Its translation is CSAQQGTYEQYF.

The chain joins TRBV2 to TRBJ1-2; D might be TRBD1 (5 bases). The germline V and J ends were trimmed by 5 bases and 4 bases, with 11 bases remaining between them. The germline V gene encodes CDR1 SNHLY and CDR2 FYNNEI. The CDR3 sequence is 13 residues long. In DNA, the CDR3 is TGTGCCAGCAGTCAAGACAGCAGCTATGGCTACACCTTC. It yields the protein CASSQDSSYGYTF.

The chain joins TRBV6-5 to TRBJ2-7; 8 positions match TRBD1. Germline CDR1 MNHEY, CDR2 SVGAGI. The CDR3 has 13 residues. V was pared by 6 bases and J by 3 bases, with 4 bases of the junction left unmatched. The chain's CDR3 is CASRRDRFYEQYF. The DNA for the CDR3 is TGTGCCAGCAGAAGGGACAGGTTCTACGAGCAGTACTTC.

The V call is TRBV5-1, the J call TRBJ2-2; D is perhaps TRBD1 (6 bases). Germline V lookup: CDR1 SGHRS, CDR2 YFSETQ. With 2 bases removed from V and 6 bases from J, the gap between germline ends came to 17 bases. The CDR3 extends over 16 amino acids. Written as DNA, the CDR3 is TGCGCCAGCAGCTTACAGGGTTTACGGGCCTCCGGGGAGCTGTTTTTT. Encoded protein: CASSLQGLRASGELFF.

The CDR3 spells CASSYSGQGDNEQFF. In DNA form, the CDR3 reads TGTGCCAGCAGTTACTCGGGACAGGGGGACAATGAGCAGTTCTTC. The chain employs TRBV6-5 and TRBJ2-1; 11 bases map to TRBD1. Per germline, CDR1 MNHEY and CDR2 SVGAGI. There are 15 residues in the CDR3. V was pared by 0 bases and J by 5 bases, with 0 bases of the junction left unmatched.

The V gene is TRBV6-1, the J gene TRBJ2-1; 12 bases map to TRBD2. The CDR3 has 15 residues. The V segment lost 6 bases and the J segment 10 bases; nucleotides outside the gene matches: 10. Germline CDR1 reads MNHNS; CDR2 reads SASEGT. The CDR3 loop reads CASSPTSGSFGEQFF. CDR3 nucleotide sequence: TGTGCCAGCAGCCCGACTAGCGGGAGCTTTGGGGAGCAGTTCTTC.

The rearrangement uses TRBV7-9 and TRBJ2-7; 7 bases are a match to TRBD2. The germline gives CDR1 SEHNR, CDR2 FQNEAQ (reference sequence). The CDR3 spans 14 residues. V dropped 2 bases and J dropped 2; count of bases not matched to a gene: 3. The CDR3 sequence: CASSLQRGAYEQYF. The CDR3, as DNA: TGTGCCAGCAGCTTACAGCGGGGAGCCTACGAGCAGTACTTC.

V and J are TRBV2 and TRBJ1-2, with 9 bases fitting TRBD1. J gave up 3 bases and V 6 bases, and 2 bases lay outside the gene matches. This CDR3 is built from 13 residues. Per the germline V gene, CDR1 is SNHLY and CDR2 is FYNNEI. The DNA for the CDR3 is TGTGCCAGCAGGGACAGGGGTGACTATGGCTACACCTTC. This sequence encodes CASRDRGDYGYTF.

This clone was picked up a small number of times. V is TRBV29-1 and J is TRBJ1-1; D is ambiguous. This CDR3 has 12 amino acids. The V end was cut by 8 bases, the J end by 4 bases, with 14 bases between. The germline CDR1 and CDR2 sequences are SQVTM and ANQGSEA. The CDR3 reads CSLDGSFTEAFF. The DNA of the CDR3 is TGCAGCCTAGACGGTTCATTCACTGAAGCTTTCTTT.

This clone came up a few times. The CDR3 spells CASSETGGGETQYF. CDR3 nucleotides: TGTGCCAGCAGTGAAACAGGGGGTGGGGAGACCCAGTACTTC. This chain joins TRBV2 and TRBJ2-5; 8 nucleotides align to TRBD1. The CDR3 extends over 14 amino acids. V shed 2 bases, J shed 5 bases, and the junction held 4 bases outside the gene matches. Looked up from germline, CDR1 is SNHLY and CDR2 is FYNNEI.

This clone has a handful of counts. The genes are TRBV9 and TRBJ2-2; 8 nucleotides align to TRBD2. Germline V gives CDR1 SGDLS, CDR2 YYNGEE. The CDR3 is 15 amino acids. The V segment lost 1 base and the J segment 5 bases; nucleotides outside the gene matches: 4. CDR3 DNA sequence: TGTGCCAGCAGCGTACTAGCGGGTAGGACCGGGGAGCTGTTTTTT. Protein: CASSVLAGRTGELFF.

This chain links TRBV7-3 with TRBJ1-3, with 7 positions matching TRBD1. The CDR3 contains 16 residues. V lost 5 bases to trimming and J lost 4 bases; unmatched junction nucleotides: 11. Per germline, CDR1 SGHTA and CDR2 FQGTGA. The CDR3 nucleotides are TGTGCCAGCAGCCCGGCAGGGGGTCCAGAAGGAAACACCATATATTTT. Protein product: CASSPAGGPEGNTIYF.

This clone was seen only a few times. The rearrangement links TRBV30 to TRBJ2-5; 8 positions agree with TRBD2. The V gene's germline CDR1 is GTSNPN and CDR2 SVGIG (reference sequence). With 3 bases clipped from V and 5 bases from J, the junction kept 8 bases outside the gene matches. There are 14 residues in the CDR3. The CDR3 nucleotides are TGTGCCTGGAGGGACACGGGGGGGTCGGAGACCCAGTACTTC. This codes for CAWRDTGGSETQYF. The full variable domain, rest sourced from reference TRBV30 and TRBJ2-5, is SQTIHQWPATLVQPVGSPLSLECTVEGTSNPNLYWYRQAAGRGLQLLFYSVGIGQISSEVPQNLSASRPQDRQFILSSKKLLLSDSGFYLCAWRDTGGSETQYFGPGTRLLVL.

This sequence joins TRBV5-8 and TRBJ1-4; 7 nucleotides align to TRBD1. The CDR3 is 14 amino acids. Losses at the gene ends were 0 bases for V and 8 bases for J; bases not matched to a gene: 4. Germline CDR1 reads SGHTS; CDR2 reads YDEGEE. CDR3 DNA: TGTGCCAGCAGCTTGGCCGACAGGGTAGAAAAACTGTTTTTT. Translated, it gives CASSLADRVEKLFF.

This clone was observed many times. V usage is TRBV29-1 and J usage is TRBJ2-1; the match to TRBD2 covers 7 bases. Germline V gives CDR1 SQVTM, CDR2 ANQGSEA. Trimming removed 7 bases from V and 9 bases from J; junction bases left unmatched: 15. The CDR3 contains 14 residues. The CDR3 DNA follows: TGCAGCGGGGAACTAGCGACAGCTACCCGTGAGCAGTTCTTC. Protein sequence: CSGELATATREQFF.

The chain recombines TRBV10-3 with TRBJ1-2; 11 nucleotides agree with TRBD1. Germline CDR1 reads ENHRY; CDR2 reads SYGVKD. This CDR3 comprises 15 residues. V trimming: 7 bases; J trimming: 4 bases; junction bases outside the gene matches: 8. CDR3 in DNA: TGTGCCATCAAACCGGACAGGGGGCTTGTCTATGGCTACACCTTC. This codes for CAIKPDRGLVYGYTF.

This chain links TRBV30 with TRBJ1-2; 8 nucleotides line up with TRBD1. Looked up from germline, CDR1 is GTSNPN and CDR2 is SVGIG (reference sequence). The CDR3 has 15 amino acids. The ends lost 0 bases at V and 3 bases at J; junction bases unmatched: 6. CDR3 coding DNA: TGTGCCTGGAGTGTACGGTCAGGGGGCCACTATGGCTACACCTTC. Translating it yields CAWSVRSGGHYGYTF.

This clone has a handful of counts. The chain is built from TRBV25-1 and TRBJ2-7; 10 nucleotides agree with TRBD2. The CDR3 runs 14 residues. V shed 8 bases and J 2 bases; nucleotides not matched to a gene: 6. The germline gives CDR1 MGHDK, CDR2 SYGVNS. The DNA for the CDR3 is TGTGCCAGCGCCGCAGCGGGAGGGCCCTACGAGCAGTACTTC. It codes for CASAAAGGPYEQYF.

This clone was detected a few times. The rearrangement links TRBV19 to TRBJ1-1, with a possible D match to TRBD1 (5 bases). The CDR3 consists of 15 residues. Germline CDR1 is LNHDA and CDR2 is SQIVND (reference sequence). With 5 bases removed from V and 2 bases from J, the gap between germline ends came to 15 bases. The CDR3 is CASSGRQMANTEAFF. DNA for the CDR3: TGTGCCAGTAGTGGTAGACAGATGGCTAACACTGAAGCTTTCTTT. Using reference TRBV19 and TRBJ1-1 for the parts outside the CDR3, the full variable domain is DGGITQSPKYLFRKEGQNVTLSCEQNLNHDAMYWYRQDPGQGLRLIYYSQIVNDFQKGDIAEGYSVSREKKESFPLTVTSAQKNPTAFYLCASSGRQMANTEAFFGQGTRLTVV.